The rows below give T cell receptor beta chains drawn from one sample of a study of shared clonotypes between healthy human individuals. TCRdb's copy holds only in-frame clones and misses some; the assay was immunoSEQ multiplex PCR. The data show approximately 500,000 clones, 81% seen once. Sequenced sample: PBMCs. Receptors were obtained from a woman aged 40 to 50 in good health. Some clones in this sample may be carry-over from other donors' samples. The CDR3 runs from the conserved cysteine through the conserved F or W. A D gene is named only where the DNA matches it firmly. The listing skips clone size in some rows; elsewhere it reads once, few, many or a size class.

v_gene	abundance	d_gene	j_gene	CDR3nt	CDR3aa
TRBV28	.	.	TRBJ2-7	TGTGCCAGCAGTTTATTGGGGCGGGGGCCTCACTCCTACGAGCAGTACTTC	CASSLLGRGPHSYEQYF
TRBV7-9	.	.	TRBJ2-1	TGTGCCAGCAGCTTAGCCGTTGGGATGGGACTAGGACAGGCCGGGAAGCAGTTCTTC	CASSLAVGMGLGQAGKQFF
TRBV27	once	TRBD2	TRBJ2-7	TGTGCCAGCAGTTCCCTGGCTCCGGGACTAGATGAGCAGTACTTC	CASSSLAPGLDEQYF
TRBV19	.	.	TRBJ2-5	TGTGCCAGTAGTAGTACAGCGGAGACCCAGTACTTC	CASSSTAETQYF
TRBV6-5	.	.	TRBJ1-1	TGTGCCAGCAGTTACACGGAGATGGGGGACACTGAAGCTTTCTTT	CASSYTEMGDTEAFF
TRBV28	few	.	TRBJ1-2	TGTGCCAGCACTAACCCAGGCGGGTTCGGCTACACCTTC	CASTNPGGFGYTF
TRBV5-1	once	.	TRBJ2-2	TGCGCCAGCAGCAGGGGTCCCGGGGAGCTGTTTTTT	CASSRGPGELFF
TRBV7-2	.	TRBD2	TRBJ2-3	TGTGCCAGCAGCCTAAAAACGGCTAGCGGGCACTCCACAGATACGCAGTATTTT	CASSLKTASGHSTDTQYF
TRBV11-1	.	.	TRBJ2-7	TGTGCCAGCAGCCCTAATGCCAGGGACTCCGAGCAGTACTTC	CASSPNARDSEQYF
TRBV5-1	.	.	TRBJ1-2	TGCGCCAGCAGCTTGGAGCAGGCAGCGAGCTACACCTTC	CASSLEQAASYTF
TRBV2	.	.	TRBJ1-2	TGTGCCAGCAGTGGTGGAGGGACTCTTAACTATGGCTACACCTTC	CASSGGGTLNYGYTF
TRBV7-9	.	.	TRBJ2-7	TGTGCCAGCAGCTTAGCGAGGGGCGAGCAGTACTTC	CASSLARGEQYF
TRBV5-1	.	.	TRBJ2-7	TGCGCCAGCAGGGAGGACATCAGGGCCCCCTACGAGCAGTACTTC	CASREDIRAPYEQYF
TRBV7-2	.	.	TRBJ1-5	TGTGCCAGCAGCTTATTAGGGGATCAGCCCCAGCATTTT	CASSLLGDQPQHF
TRBV6-4	.	.	TRBJ2-6	TGTGCCAGCAGCCCCCTATTTAACTCTGGGGCCAACGTCCTGACTTTC	CASSPLFNSGANVLTF
TRBV5-1	.	TRBD1	TRBJ1-2	TGCGCCAGCAGCTTTGGGACAGGGGGCAGTAACTATGGCTACACCTTC	CASSFGTGGSNYGYTF
TRBV6-4	.	.	TRBJ2-7	TGTGCCAGCAGCCCGTCATTCTACAGGGCCCACGAGCAGTACTTC	CASSPSFYRAHEQYF
TRBV7-9	.	TRBD2	TRBJ2-5	TGTGCCAGCAGCTTAGAGGCGGGAGGCTTCTACTTC	CASSLEAGGFYF
TRBV5-1	many	.	TRBJ2-4	TGCGCCAGCAGCTTGCGGGACAAAAAAAACATTCAGTACTTC	CASSLRDKKNIQYF
TRBV5-1	.	.	TRBJ1-5	TGCGCCAGCAGCTTCAACAGTGATAGGAATCAGCCCCAGCATTTT	CASSFNSDRNQPQHF
TRBV25-1	.	.	TRBJ2-7	TGTGCCAGCAGTGAGAGGGCTCACGACGAGCAGTACTTC	CASSERAHDEQYF
TRBV21-1	few	.	TRBJ1-2	TGTGCCAGCGAGGGACAGGTCTATGGCTACACCTTC	CASEGQVYGYTF
TRBV27	.	.	TRBJ2-7	TGTGCCAGCAGTTTGGGAGGTGGGGGGAGGTACGAGCAGTACTTC	CASSLGGGGRYEQYF
TRBV5-6	.	.	TRBJ2-5	TGTGCCAGCAGCTTGAGTCAAGAGACCCAGTACTTC	CASSLSQETQYF
TRBV5-1	.	TRBD1	TRBJ2-2	TGCGCCAGCAGATTCACAGGGGGCTACACCGGGGAGCTGTTTTTT	CASRFTGGYTGELFF
TRBV29-1	.	.	TRBJ2-1	TGCAGCGTCGAGGTGGCGCCAGACAATGAGCAGTTCTTC	CSVEVAPDNEQFF
TRBV7-2	once	.	TRBJ2-3	TGTGCCAGCAGCTTATTCCCCTCGACAGATACGCAGTATTTT	CASSLFPSTDTQYF
TRBV9	.	TRBD1	TRBJ1-1	TGTGCCAGCAGCCCTCTGACAGGGGAAACTGAAGCTTTCTTT	CASSPLTGETEAFF
TRBV29-1	.	.	TRBJ2-5	TGCAGCGTTTCTCTTCAGATTTCGGAGACCCAGTACTTC	CSVSLQISETQYF
TRBV15	.	TRBD1	TRBJ1-4	TGTGCCACCAGCAGAGATCCGGGACAGAATGAAAAACTGTTTTTT	CATSRDPGQNEKLFF